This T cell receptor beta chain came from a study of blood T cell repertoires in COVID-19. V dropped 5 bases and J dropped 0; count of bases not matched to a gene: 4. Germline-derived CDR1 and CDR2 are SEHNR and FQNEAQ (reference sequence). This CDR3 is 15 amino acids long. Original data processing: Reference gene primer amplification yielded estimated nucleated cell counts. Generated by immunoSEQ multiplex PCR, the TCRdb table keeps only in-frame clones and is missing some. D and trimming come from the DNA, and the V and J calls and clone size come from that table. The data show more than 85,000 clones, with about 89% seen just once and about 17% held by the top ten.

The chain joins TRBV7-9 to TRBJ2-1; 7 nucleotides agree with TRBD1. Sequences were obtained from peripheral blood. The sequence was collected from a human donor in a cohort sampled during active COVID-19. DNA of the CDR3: TGTGCCAGCAGCGTCGGACAGGTCTCCTACAATGAGCAGTTCTTC. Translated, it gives CASSVGQVSYNEQFF.